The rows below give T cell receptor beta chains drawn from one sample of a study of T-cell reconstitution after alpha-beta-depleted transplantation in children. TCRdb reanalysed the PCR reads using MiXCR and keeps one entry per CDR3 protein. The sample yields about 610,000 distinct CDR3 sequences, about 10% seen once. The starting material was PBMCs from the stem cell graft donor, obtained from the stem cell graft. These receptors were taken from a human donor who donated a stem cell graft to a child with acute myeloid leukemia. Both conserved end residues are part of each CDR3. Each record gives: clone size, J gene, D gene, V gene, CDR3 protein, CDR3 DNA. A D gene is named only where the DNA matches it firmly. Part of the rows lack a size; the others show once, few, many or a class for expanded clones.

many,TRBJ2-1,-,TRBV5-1,CASSMIGPAFDNEQFF,TGCGCCAGCAGCATGATCGGACCAGCGTTCGACAATGAGCAGTTCTTC
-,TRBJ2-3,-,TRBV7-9,CASSSTDPGFIYTQYF,TGTGCCAGCAGCTCGACTGACCCGGGGTTCATATATACGCAGTATTTT
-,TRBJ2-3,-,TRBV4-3,CASSQEKLADSDTQYF,TGCGCCAGCAGCCAAGAGAAATTAGCGGATTCTGATACGCAGTATTTT
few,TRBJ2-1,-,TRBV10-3,CATRGENRDNEQFF,TGTGCCACGCGAGGGGAGAATAGAGACAATGAGCAGTTCTTC
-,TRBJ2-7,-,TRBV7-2,CASGAGIYEQYF,TGTGCCAGCGGGGCGGGAATCTACGAGCAGTACTTC
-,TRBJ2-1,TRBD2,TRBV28,CASFSGRSSYNEQFF,TGTGCCAGCTTTAGCGGGAGGAGCTCCTACAATGAGCAGTTCTTC
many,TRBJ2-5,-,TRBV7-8,CASSSSLTGETQYF,TGTGCCAGCAGCTCCTCACTTACGGGGGAGACCCAGTACTTC
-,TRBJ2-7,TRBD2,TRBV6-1,CASRPSGSHTPYEQYF,TGTGCCAGCAGACCAAGCGGGAGTCATACCCCCTACGAGCAGTACTTC
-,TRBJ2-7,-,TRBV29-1,CSGGAALSAEEQYF,TGCAGCGGAGGCGCCGCGCTTTCTGCGGAGGAGCAGTACTTC
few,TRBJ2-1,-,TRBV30,CAWSGLRGNEQFF,TGTGCCTGGAGTGGGCTCCGGGGCAATGAGCAGTTCTTC